What follows are 11 T cell receptor beta chains derived from one specimen sequenced in a study of cytomegalovirus exposure and HLA in healthy donors (dated by TCRdb to between 2016 and 2019). Library preparation was by the immunoSEQ multiplex PCR assay. TCRdb took over this immuneACCESS table, retaining in-frame rearrangements with V and J assigned. Such tables are incomplete; in checked studies, under half of the missing clones stem from an unresolved V gene, and the remainder is unexplained. This sample holds about 110,000 clones; around nine tenths were observed only once. Under 1.5% of the sample is held by the ten biggest clonotypes. Sequenced sample: PBMCs. Receptors were obtained from a woman aged 25 to 39 in good health and CMV-seropositive.

CDR3 DNA sequence: TGCAGTGCAGTGGGGCCCACTGAAGCTTTCTTT. This gives the protein CSAVGPTEAFF. The genes are TRBV20-1 and TRBJ1-1; weak D call: TRBD1 (5 bases). V lost 6 bases, J lost 4 bases, and 9 bases lay in between. Germline V gives CDR1 DFQATT, CDR2 SNEGSKA (reference sequence). This CDR3 has 11 residues.

This clone appeared once. The rearrangement links TRBV29-1 to TRBJ1-1; 10 bases are a match to TRBD1. Germline V CDR1 and CDR2: SQVTM, ANQGSEA. CDR3 length: 15 amino acids. J gave up 4 bases and V 6 bases, and 11 bases lay outside the gene matches. The CDR3 coding sequence is TGCAGCGTCCCTGAGGTCCGGACAGGGGGCACTGAAGCTTTCTTT. Its translation is CSVPEVRTGGTEAFF.

This rearrangement joins TRBV7-9 to TRBJ2-3, with 7 bases matching TRBD2. In germline, CDR1 is SEHNR, CDR2 FQNEAQ (reference sequence). The CDR3 consists of 14 residues. The junction had 6 bases not matched to a gene; V was cut back by 4 bases and J by 5 bases. CDR3 protein: CASSSPPGGDTQYF. DNA for the CDR3: TGTGCCAGCAGCTCCCCCCCGGGGGGAGATACGCAGTATTTT.

The J gene is TRBJ2-7, the V gene TRBV5-6; maybe TRBD1 (6 bases). The germline V gene has CDR1 SGHDT and CDR2 YYEEEE. V lost 4 bases, J lost 3 bases, and 17 bases lay in between. The length of the CDR3 is 15 residues. The CDR3 DNA follows: TGTGCCAGCAGCCCGGCCGGTCAGGGGATCTACGAGCAGTACTTC. It specifies CASSPAGQGIYEQYF.

This clone was found once. This sequence joins TRBV2 and TRBJ2-1, with 7 bases aligning to TRBD2. CDR1 is SNHLY and CDR2 is FYNNEI in the germline V gene. The junction had 6 bases not matched to a gene; V was cut back by 6 bases and J by 1 base. This CDR3 comprises 15 residues. The DNA of the CDR3 is TGTGCCAGCAGCTACCTAGCGGTGTCCTACAATGAGCAGTTCTTC. Amino acid sequence: CASSYLAVSYNEQFF.

The rearrangement joins TRBV27 to TRBJ1-5; 8 positions agree with TRBD1. Germline assignment: CDR1 MNHEY and CDR2 SMNVEV (reference sequence). This CDR3 has 12 residues. Losses at the gene ends were 9 bases for V and 10 bases for J; bases not matched to a gene: 8. CDR3 sequence reads: CARGQVLCPQHF. The DNA for the CDR3 is TGTGCCAGGGGACAGGTTTTATGTCCCCAGCATTTT.

This chain links TRBV18 with TRBJ1-5; D is perhaps TRBD1 (6 bases). CDR1 is KGHSH, CDR2 LQKENI, per germline. Deletions cut 0 bases from V and 7 bases from J, with 13 bases between. This CDR3 spans 15 amino acids. The CDR3 spells CASSPPLQGGQPQHF. The CDR3 DNA reads TGTGCCAGCTCACCACCTTTACAGGGAGGGCAGCCCCAGCATTTT.

This chain connects TRBV7-2 to TRBJ2-7; D remains unclear. The CDR3 covers 14 residues. Between the trimmed V and J ends, which lost 2 bases and 2 bases, there was a span of 10 bases. Looked up from germline, CDR1 is SGHTA and CDR2 is FQGNSA. CDR3 DNA sequence: TGTGCCAGCAGCTTATTGGCAGACACCTACGAGCAGTACTTC. Amino acids: CASSLLADTYEQYF. The variable domain in full, completed from reference TRBV7-2 and TRBJ2-7, reads GAGVSQSPSNKVTEKGKDVELRCDPISGHTALYWYRQSLGQGLEFLIYFQGNSAPDKSGLPSDRFSAERTGGSVSTLTIQRTQQEDSAVYLCASSLLADTYEQYFGPGTRLTVT.

V usage is TRBV2 and J usage is TRBJ2-1; TRBD1 might be the D (5 bases). This CDR3 has 13 residues. From germline, CDR1 is SNHLY and CDR2 FYNNEI. V was pared by 3 bases and J by 5 bases, with 8 bases between. In DNA, the CDR3 is TGTGCCAGCAGTGATCCGACAGACAATGAGCAGTTCTTC. Amino acids: CASSDPTDNEQFF.

V and J are TRBV27 and TRBJ2-7, with D perhaps matching TRBD2 (6 bases). Trimming took off 4 bases at V and 2 bases at J, with 21 bases between the two ends. This CDR3 has 17 amino acids. The germline V gene encodes CDR1 MNHEY and CDR2 SMNVEV (reference sequence). CDR3 sequence reads: CASSSPSKSGVTYEQYF. CDR3 nucleotides: TGTGCCAGCAGTTCCCCCTCCAAGTCGGGGGTCACCTACGAGCAGTACTTC.

The chain employs TRBV18 and TRBJ1-5, with 8 bases matching TRBD1. Unmatched junction bases numbered 3, after V lost 3 bases and J lost 2 bases. Looked up from germline, CDR1 is KGHSH and CDR2 is LQKENI. CDR3 length equals 15 residues. The CDR3 region has the DNA TGTGCCAGCTCACCGGACAGGGTCGGCAATCAGCCCCAGCATTTT. This gives the protein CASSPDRVGNQPQHF.